This paragraph reports one T cell receptor beta chain. Its antigen specificity is not known. No much larger clone is present one base from it, and per-base qualities are unavailable. CDR1 and CDR2, per the germline V gene, are SGHDN and FVKESK. There are 12 amino acids in the CDR3, from cysteine to phenylalanine inclusive. The sequence is cut down to CDR3 DNA, 36 bases in frame from base 1. V was cut back by 1 base and J by 13 bases, leaving a gap of 8 bases between them. This specimen comes from a study of memory CD4+ T cells and cytomegalovirus serostatus (dated by TCRdb to the late 2010s). Turning to the overall study: A total of about 35 healthy Belgian adults, of whom 9 were CMV seropositive and some 24 were CMV seronegative, were included in the cohort. CD4+ memory TCRbeta repertoires of a Belgian cohort with known cytomegalovirus serostatus were sequenced in order to replicate a published TCR-based CMV serostatus classifier.

The Quick-DNA Microprep Kit was used to extract genomic DNA from the sorted cells. TCRbeta DNA was amplified with the immunoSEQ hsTCRbeta kit following the manufacturer's protocol. TCRbeta libraries were sequenced on an Illumina MiSeq instrument. On the authors' methods: After out-of-frame sequences were removed, around 2,200,000 distinct TCRbeta sequences remained, averaging about 67,000 per individual. Each individual was scored by the count of over 150 previously reported CMV-associated TCRbeta sequences and the total productive distinct TCRbeta count. A beta-binomial model was reimplemented in Python, and random forests from scikit-learn, run with default parameters, were trained on data from the US cohort. Classifier performance on the Belgian cohort was summarized as median AUC with percentile confidence intervals calculated over 10,000 bootstrap iterations. What TCRdb holds here is the immuneACCESS table cut down to in-frame rearrangements. Part of the clones is not present; checked against another copy, under half of the missing clones reflect an unresolved V gene, and the others are unexplained. D and trimming come from the DNA, and the V and J calls and clone size come from that table. Recorded for this sample are tens of thousands of clones; 60% to 80% of them occurred a single time. Clones ranked in the top ten supply approximately 0.71% of the sample.

Single viable CD3+CD4+CD8-CD45RO+ cells were sorted as memory CD4+ T cells on a FACSAria II. CMV serostatus was determined using a Roche Elecsys assay that detects serum IgG against CMV pp150, pp28, p38 and p52. After thawing, total CD4+ T cells were enriched by positive selection with CD4 magnetic microbeads. Samples originated from another study that specifically interrogated the CD4+ T cell memory repertoire. Peripheral blood mononuclear cells were isolated and cryopreserved according to standard operating procedures, and serum was stored at -80 degrees C. The staining used CD3-PerCP (BW264/56), CD4-APC (RPA-T4), CD45RO-PE (UCHT1) and CD8-Pacific Orange (3B5) antibodies, and Sytox blue was used to exclude non-viable cells. The study at large found these results: For CMV serostatus prediction, a median bootstrapped AUC of 0.95 was reached with the original framework, and a median bootstrapped AUC of around 0.9 was reached with a US-trained random forest. The results were read as suggesting that the CMV-associated TCR signature is, for the most part, present in the CD4+ memory repertoire. Of roughly 170 previously reported CMV-associated TCRbeta sequences, 67 appeared in the CD4+ memory repertoires, each in one to five individuals. On the Belgian cohort, the classifier built on the original framework reached a median bootstrapped AUC of roughly 0.96, with a 95% CI of 0.76-1.00. Only CD4+CD45RO+ memory cells were sequenced, unlike the original study, which covered naive and memory CD4+ and CD8+ populations.

The clonotype originates from an adult in good health and CMV-seronegative. The sequence links TRBV14 to TRBJ1-6; no D gene can be assigned with confidence. The sample consisted of memory CD4+ T cells from blood. CDR3 reads: CASSQAAGPLHF. In nucleotide form, the sequence is TGTGCCAGCAGCCAAGCCGCGGGCCCCCTCCACTTT.